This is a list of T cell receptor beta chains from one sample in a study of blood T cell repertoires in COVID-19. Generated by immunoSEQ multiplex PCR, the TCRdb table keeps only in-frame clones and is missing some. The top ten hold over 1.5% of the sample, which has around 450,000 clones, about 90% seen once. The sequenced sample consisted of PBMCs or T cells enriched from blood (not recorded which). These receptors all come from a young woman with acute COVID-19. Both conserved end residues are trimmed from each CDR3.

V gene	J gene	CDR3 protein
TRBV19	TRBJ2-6	ASKQGNTGANVLT
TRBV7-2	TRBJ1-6	ASSLVGGGNSPLH
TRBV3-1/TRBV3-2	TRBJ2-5	ASSQEPGYQETQY
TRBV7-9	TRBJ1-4	ASSLARAGGPAEDGKLF
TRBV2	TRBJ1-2	ASGQGQGYGYT
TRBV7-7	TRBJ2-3	ASSLGLAGDTQY
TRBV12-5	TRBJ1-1	ASGLSGVVEAF
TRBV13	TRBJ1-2	ASSLGTGDYGYT
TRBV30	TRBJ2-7	ALGTGVYEQY
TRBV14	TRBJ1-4	ASKLGQGDEKLF
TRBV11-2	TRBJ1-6	ASSRDRASPLH
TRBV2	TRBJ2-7	ASRENKRLAGGS
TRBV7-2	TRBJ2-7	ASKLVPRGAYEQY
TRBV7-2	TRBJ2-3	ASSLAGRTDTQY
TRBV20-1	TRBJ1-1	SASRGWMETEAF
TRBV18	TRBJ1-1	ASSPIPGQDTEAF
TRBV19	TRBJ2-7	ASSIWGQETYEQY
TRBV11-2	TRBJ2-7	ASSAQGLEQY
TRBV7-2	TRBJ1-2	ASSLDVSGWDYGYT
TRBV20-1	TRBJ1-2	SVRRGYGYT
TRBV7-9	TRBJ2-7	ASSRTGTDLAEQY
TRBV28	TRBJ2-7	ATTRGGTGLFDEQY
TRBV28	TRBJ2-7	ASNLRVGRAGHEQY
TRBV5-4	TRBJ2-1	ASSFPQADNEQF
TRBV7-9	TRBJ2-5	ASSLVQTGLGTQY
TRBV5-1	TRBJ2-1	ASSHTSGIYYNEQF
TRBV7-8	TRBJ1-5	ASSPRTGINQPQH
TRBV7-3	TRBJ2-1	ASSSVASGATYNEQF